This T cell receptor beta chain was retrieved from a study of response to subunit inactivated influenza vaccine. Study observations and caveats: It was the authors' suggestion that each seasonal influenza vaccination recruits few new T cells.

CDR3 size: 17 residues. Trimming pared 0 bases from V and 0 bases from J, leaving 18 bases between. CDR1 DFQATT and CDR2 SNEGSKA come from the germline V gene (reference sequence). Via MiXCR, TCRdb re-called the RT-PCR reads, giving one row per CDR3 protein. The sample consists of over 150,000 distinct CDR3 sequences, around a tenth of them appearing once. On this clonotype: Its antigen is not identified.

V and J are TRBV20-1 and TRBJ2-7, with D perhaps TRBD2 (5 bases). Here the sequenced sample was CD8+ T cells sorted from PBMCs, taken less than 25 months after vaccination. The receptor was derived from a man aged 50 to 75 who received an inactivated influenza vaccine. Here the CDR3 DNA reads TGCAGTGCTAGAGATAGACTTGAGAGAGGGAGCTCCTACGAGCAGTACTTC. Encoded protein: CSARDRLERGSSYEQYF.